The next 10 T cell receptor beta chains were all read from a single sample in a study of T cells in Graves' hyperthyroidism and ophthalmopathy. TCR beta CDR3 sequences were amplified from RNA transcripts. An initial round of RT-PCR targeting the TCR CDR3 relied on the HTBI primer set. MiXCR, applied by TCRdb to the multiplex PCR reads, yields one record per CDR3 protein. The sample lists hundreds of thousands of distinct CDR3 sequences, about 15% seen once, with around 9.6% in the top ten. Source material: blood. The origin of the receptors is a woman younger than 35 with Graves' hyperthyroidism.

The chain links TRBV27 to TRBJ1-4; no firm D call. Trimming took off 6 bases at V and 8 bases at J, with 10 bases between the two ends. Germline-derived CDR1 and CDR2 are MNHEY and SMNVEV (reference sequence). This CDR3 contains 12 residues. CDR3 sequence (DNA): TGTGCCAGCAGCCACTTAGACGAAAAACTGTTTTTT. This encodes CASSHLDEKLFF.

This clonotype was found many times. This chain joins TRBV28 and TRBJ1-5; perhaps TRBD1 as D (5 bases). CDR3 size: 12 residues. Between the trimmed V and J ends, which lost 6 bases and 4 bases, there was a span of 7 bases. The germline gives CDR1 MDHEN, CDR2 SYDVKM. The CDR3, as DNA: TGTGCCAGCAGGTGGGGGAATCAGCCCCAGCATTTT. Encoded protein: CASRWGNQPQHF. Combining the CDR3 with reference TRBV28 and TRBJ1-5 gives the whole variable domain DVKVTQSSRYLVKRTGEKVFLECVQDMDHENMFWYRQDPGLGLRLIYFSYDVKMKEKGDIPEGYSVSREKKERFSLILESASTNQTSMYLCASRWGNQPQHFGDGTRLSIL.

CDR3 nucleotides: TGTGCCAGCAGGGAGAGAGGGGTCCAGAATGAGCAGTTCTTC. Protein sequence: CASRERGVQNEQFF. The rearrangement links TRBV6-2 or TRBV6-3 to TRBJ2-1; D is possibly TRBD1 or TRBD2 (5 bases each). CDR3 length: 14 residues. Germline V gives CDR1 MNHEY, CDR2 SVGEGT. V was shortened by 6 bases and J by 7 bases, with 16 bases between the two germline ends.

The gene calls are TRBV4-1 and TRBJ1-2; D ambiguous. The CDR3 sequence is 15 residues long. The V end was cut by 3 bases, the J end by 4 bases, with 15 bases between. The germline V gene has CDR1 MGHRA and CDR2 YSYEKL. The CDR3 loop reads CASSHSRRVAYGYTF. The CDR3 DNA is TGCGCCAGCAGCCATTCCCGTAGAGTAGCCTATGGCTACACCTTC.

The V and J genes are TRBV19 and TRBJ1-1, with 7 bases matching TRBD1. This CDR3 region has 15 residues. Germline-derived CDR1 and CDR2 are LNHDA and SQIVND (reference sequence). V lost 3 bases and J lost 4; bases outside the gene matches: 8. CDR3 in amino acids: CASSMGRGHITEAFF. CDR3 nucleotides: TGTGCCAGTAGTATGGGGAGGGGGCATATCACTGAAGCTTTCTTT.

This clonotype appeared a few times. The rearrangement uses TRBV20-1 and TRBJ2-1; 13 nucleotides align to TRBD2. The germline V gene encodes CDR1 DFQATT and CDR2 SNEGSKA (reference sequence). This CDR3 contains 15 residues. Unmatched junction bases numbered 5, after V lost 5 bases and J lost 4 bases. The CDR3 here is CSARTSGSRYNEQFF. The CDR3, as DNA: TGCAGTGCTCGGACTAGCGGGAGTCGTTACAATGAGCAGTTCTTC.

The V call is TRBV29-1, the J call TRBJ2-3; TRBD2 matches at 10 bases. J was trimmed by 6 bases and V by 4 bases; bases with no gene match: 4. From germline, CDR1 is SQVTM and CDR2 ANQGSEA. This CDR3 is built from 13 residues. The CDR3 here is CSVGGLAVDTQYF. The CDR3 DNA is TGCAGCGTTGGAGGACTAGCGGTCGATACGCAGTATTTT.

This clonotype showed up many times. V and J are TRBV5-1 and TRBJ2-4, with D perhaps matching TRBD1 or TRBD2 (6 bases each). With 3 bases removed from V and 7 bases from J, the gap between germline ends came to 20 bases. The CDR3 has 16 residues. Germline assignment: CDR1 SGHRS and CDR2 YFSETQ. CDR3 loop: CASSSRGAEGRNIQYF. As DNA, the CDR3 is TGCGCCAGCAGCTCCAGGGGTGCTGAGGGGAGGAACATTCAGTACTTC.

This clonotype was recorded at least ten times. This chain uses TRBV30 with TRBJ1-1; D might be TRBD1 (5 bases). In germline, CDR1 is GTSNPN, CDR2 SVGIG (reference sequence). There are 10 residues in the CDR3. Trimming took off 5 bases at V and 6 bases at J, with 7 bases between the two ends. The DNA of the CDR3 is TGTGCCTGGGACAGTTCTGAAGCTTTCTTT. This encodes CAWDSSEAFF.

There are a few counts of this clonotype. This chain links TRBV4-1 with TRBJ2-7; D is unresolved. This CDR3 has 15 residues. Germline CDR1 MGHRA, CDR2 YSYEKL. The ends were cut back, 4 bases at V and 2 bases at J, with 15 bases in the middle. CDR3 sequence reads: CASSRPTDTPYEQYF. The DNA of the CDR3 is TGCGCCAGCAGCCGACCTACAGATACACCCTACGAGCAGTACTTC.